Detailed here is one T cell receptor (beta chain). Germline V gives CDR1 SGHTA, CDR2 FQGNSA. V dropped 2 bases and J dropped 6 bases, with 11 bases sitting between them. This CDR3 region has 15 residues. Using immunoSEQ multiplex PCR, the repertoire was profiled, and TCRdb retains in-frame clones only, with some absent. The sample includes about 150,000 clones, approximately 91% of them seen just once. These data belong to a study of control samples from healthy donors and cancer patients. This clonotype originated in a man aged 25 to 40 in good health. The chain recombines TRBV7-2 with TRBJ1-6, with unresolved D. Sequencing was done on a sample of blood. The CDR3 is CASSLRAQANSPLHF. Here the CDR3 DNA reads TGTGCCAGCAGCTTAAGGGCACAAGCTAATTCACCCCTCCACTTT.